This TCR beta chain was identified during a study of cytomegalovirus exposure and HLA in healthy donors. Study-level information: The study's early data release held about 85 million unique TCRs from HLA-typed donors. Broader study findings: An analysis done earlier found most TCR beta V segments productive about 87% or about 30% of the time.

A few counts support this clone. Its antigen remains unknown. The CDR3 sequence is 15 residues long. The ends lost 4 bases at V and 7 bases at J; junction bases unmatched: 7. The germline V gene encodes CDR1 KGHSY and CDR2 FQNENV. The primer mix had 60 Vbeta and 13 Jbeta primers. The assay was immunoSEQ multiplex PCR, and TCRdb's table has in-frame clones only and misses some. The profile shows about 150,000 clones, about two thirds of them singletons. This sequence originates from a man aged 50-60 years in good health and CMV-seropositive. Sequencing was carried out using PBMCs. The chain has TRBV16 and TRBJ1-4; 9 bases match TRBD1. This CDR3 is CASSPPDRGAEKLFF. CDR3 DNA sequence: TGTGCCAGCAGCCCCCCGGACAGGGGAGCTGAAAAACTGTTTTTT.